This T cell receptor beta chain was retrieved from a study of blood T cell repertoires in COVID-19. Study overall: The study drew acute and convalescent COVID-19 samples from the United States, Italy and Spain.

Per the study methods: Nucleated cell number was recorded as an estimate derived from reference gene primer amplification. The method was immunoSEQ multiplex PCR; TCRdb's version includes in-frame clones alone and lacks a portion of them. V and J calls and clone size are those listed in that table; D and trimming were worked out from the DNA. The sample shows tens of thousands of clones, approximately 80% of them seen only once. Germline CDR1 MNHEY, CDR2 SVGAGI. The CDR3 loop spans 15 amino acids. V dropped 6 bases and J dropped 2 bases, with 14 bases sitting between them. This chain joins TRBV6-5 and TRBJ2-4; perhaps TRBD1 as D (6 bases). This clonotype was obtained from a woman in her 70s with COVID-19, enrolled during active disease. Sequencing used peripheral blood. CDR3 sequence (DNA): TGTGCCAGCAGCCCCTATAGGGGGACCAAAAACATTCAGTACTTC. Encoded protein: CASSPYRGTKNIQYF.